A selection of T cell receptor beta chains follows, all from one sample in a study of early T cells in non-severe SARS-CoV-2 infection. TCRdb re-called the 5' RACE reads with MiXCR, one entry per CDR3 protein. The sample carries about 20,000 distinct CDR3 sequences, approximately 4.4% recorded once. Sample: whole blood. Every receptor here comes from an adult who was a healthcare worker with PCR-confirmed SARS-CoV-2 infection or an uninfected control (not recorded which). Each CDR3 is given with its conserved first and last residue. D genes are given only for firm matches. Clone size appears in some rows only: once, few, many, or a class for an expanded clone.

abundance | j_gene | d_gene | v_gene | CDR3aa | CDR3nt
many | TRBJ1-4 | - | TRBV7-2 | CASSLPGQGLRKLFF | TGTGCCAGCAGCCTCCCCGGGCAGGGCTTACGAAAACTGTTTTTT
many | TRBJ1-1 | - | TRBV7-9 | CASSFGINTEAFF | TGTGCCAGCAGCTTCGGCATTAACACTGAAGCTTTCTTT
few | TRBJ1-2 | TRBD1 | TRBV6-1 | CASSDPGTVNYGYTF | TGTGCCAGCAGTGACCCCGGGACAGTTAACTATGGCTACACCTTC
many | TRBJ2-5 | TRBD1 | TRBV20-1 | CSARDPKGQSVTQYF | TGCAGTGCTAGAGATCCCAAGGGACAGAGCGTGACCCAGTACTTC
many | TRBJ1-4 | - | TRBV4-2 | CASSQEEGTNEKLFF | TGTGCCAGCAGCCAAGAGGAGGGAACTAATGAAAAACTGTTTTTT
- | TRBJ1-5 | - | TRBV7-9 | CASSSGDSFNQPQHF | TGTGCCAGCAGCTCCGGAGACAGTTTCAATCAGCCCCAGCATTTT
many | TRBJ2-7 | - | TRBV7-6 | CASSLARGPYSEQYF | TGTGCCAGCAGCTTAGCGCGGGGGCCGTACTCCGAGCAGTACTTC
many | TRBJ1-2 | TRBD1 | TRBV5-1 | CASSTGTGQNYGYTF | TGCGCCAGCAGCACCGGGACAGGCCAAAACTATGGCTACACCTTC
few | TRBJ2-5 | TRBD1 | TRBV3-1 | CASSFDRAETQYF | TGTGCCAGCAGCTTCGACAGGGCGGAGACCCAGTACTTC
many | TRBJ2-1 | - | TRBV7-6 | CASSLRRSYNEQFF | TGTGCCAGCAGCTTACGCAGATCCTACAATGAGCAGTTCTTC
many | TRBJ2-7 | TRBD1 | TRBV20-1 | CSANPLDRASSYEQYF | TGCAGTGCCAATCCTTTGGACAGGGCTAGCTCCTACGAGCAGTACTTC
medium-sized | TRBJ2-3 | - | TRBV18 | CASSPGRVGAGTDTQYF | TGTGCCAGCTCACCCGGCAGGGTTGGCGCGGGCACAGATACGCAGTATTTT
few | TRBJ2-1 | - | TRBV12-3/TRBV12-4 | CASSLSALAYNEQFF | TGTGCCAGCAGTTTAAGCGCACTCGCCTACAATGAGCAGTTCTTC
few | TRBJ2-1 | - | TRBV20-1 | CSAHLKGQFF | TGCAGCGCCCACCTCAAGGGGCAGTTCTTC
many | TRBJ2-7 | - | TRBV19 | CASSIDSSTSYEQYF | TGTGCCAGTAGTATTGACAGTTCTACCTCCTACGAGCAGTACTTC
few | TRBJ2-2 | - | TRBV7-2 | CASSLAVVQNTGELFF | TGTGCCAGCAGCTTAGCGGTCGTGCAGAACACCGGGGAGCTGTTTTTT
many | TRBJ1-1 | - | TRBV30 | CAWGGGNTEAFF | TGTGCCTGGGGCGGGGGGAACACTGAAGCTTTCTTT
many | TRBJ1-2 | - | TRBV4-3 | CASSQVVFPRYGYTF | TGCGCCAGCAGCCAAGTAGTCTTCCCTCGCTATGGCTACACCTTC
many | TRBJ2-2 | - | TRBV3-1 | CASSQHNLQGPPTGELFF | TGTGCCAGCAGCCAACACAATCTGCAGGGGCCCCCCACCGGGGAGCTGTTTTTT
many | TRBJ1-2 | - | TRBV29-1 | CSVGPGSGLGGYTF | TGCAGCGTTGGCCCGGGAAGCGGGTTGGGGGGCTACACCTTC
many | TRBJ2-6 | - | TRBV6-2/TRBV6-3 | CASTLGSDGGLANVLTF | TGTGCCAGCACCCTTGGGTCGGACGGAGGGTTGGCCAACGTCCTGACTTTC
- | TRBJ2-7 | TRBD1 | TRBV20-1 | CSAEPTDRGENEQYF | TGCAGTGCTGAGCCAACCGACAGGGGCGAGAACGAGCAGTACTTC
many | TRBJ1-2 | TRBD1 | TRBV5-6 | CASVRDRGANYGYTF | TGTGCCAGCGTAAGGGACAGGGGCGCGAACTATGGCTACACCTTC
many | TRBJ1-2 | - | TRBV29-1 | CSGGTGFEGYTF | TGCAGCGGCGGGACCGGCTTTGAGGGCTACACCTTC
few | TRBJ2-5 | - | TRBV14 | CASSQRGEETQYF | TGTGCCAGCAGCCAACGGGGAGAAGAGACCCAGTACTTC
many | TRBJ1-1 | TRBD1 | TRBV2 | CASRIVGQGNTEAFF | TGTGCCAGCAGGATAGTGGGACAGGGGAACACTGAAGCTTTCTTT
few | TRBJ1-3 | - | TRBV30 | CAWSGNSENTIYF | TGTGCCTGGAGCGGTAACTCTGAAAACACCATATATTTT
- | TRBJ2-5 | - | TRBV7-8 | CASSLHEGEETQYF | TGTGCCAGCAGCTTACACGAGGGTGAAGAGACCCAGTACTTC
- | TRBJ2-7 | - | TRBV5-4 | CASSLLARFAAYPYEQYF | TGTGCCAGCAGCTTGTTGGCAAGGTTTGCTGCATATCCCTACGAGCAGTACTTC
many | TRBJ1-2 | - | TRBV7-6 | CASSPSGGRGYTF | TGTGCCAGCAGCCCGAGCGGGGGGCGAGGCTACACCTTC
- | TRBJ1-1 | TRBD1 | TRBV18 | CASSPTTGGGHEAFF | TGTGCCAGCTCACCAACCACAGGGGGCGGACATGAAGCTTTCTTT
few | TRBJ2-7 | TRBD1 | TRBV20-1 | CSARAAQGVNEQYF | TGCAGTGCTAGAGCCGCACAGGGGGTGAACGAGCAGTACTTC
- | TRBJ2-3 | TRBD2 | TRBV9 | CASTSGTTTDTQYF | TGTGCCAGCACATCCGGGACTACCACAGATACGCAGTATTTT
many | TRBJ1-2 | TRBD1 | TRBV18 | CASSPEGGAPTDTF | TGTGCCAGCTCACCAGAAGGGGGCGCGCCGACGGACACCTTC
- | TRBJ2-3 | - | TRBV20-1 | CSASPPTQGPDTQYF | TGCAGTGCTAGCCCCCCGACCCAGGGCCCAGATACGCAGTATTTT
many | TRBJ1-1 | - | TRBV30 | CAWSVKLTGDMNTEAFF | TGTGCCTGGAGTGTAAAGTTGACAGGAGACATGAACACTGAAGCTTTCTTT
few | TRBJ2-7 | - | TRBV24-1 | CATSDGAISYEQYF | TGTGCCACCAGTGACGGGGCCATCTCCTACGAGCAGTACTTC
many | TRBJ1-5 | TRBD1 | TRBV12-3/TRBV12-4 | CASSSSSGGRNQPQHF | TGTGCCAGCAGTTCAAGTTCAGGGGGTCGCAATCAGCCCCAGCATTTT
many | TRBJ2-7 | TRBD1 | TRBV27 | CASSLSPTGVGYEQYF | TGTGCCAGCAGTTTATCCCCGACAGGGGTGGGCTACGAGCAGTACTTC
many | TRBJ2-3 | - | TRBV14 | CASSQADVTQYF | TGTGCCAGCAGCCAAGCCGATGTGACGCAGTATTTT
many | TRBJ2-3 | TRBD2 | TRBV6-2/TRBV6-3 | CASSLPPGAGGSDTQYF | TGTGCCAGCAGCCTCCCCCCGGGTGCGGGGGGATCAGATACGCAGTATTTT
few | TRBJ1-1 | - | TRBV7-8 | CASRENTEAFF | TGTGCCAGCAGAGAGAACACTGAAGCTTTCTTT
many | TRBJ1-1 | TRBD1 | TRBV2 | CASITGQGDTEAFF | TGTGCCAGCATTACTGGACAGGGGGACACTGAAGCTTTCTTT
many | TRBJ2-2 | - | TRBV2 | CASRAYAAGELFF | TGTGCCAGCAGGGCGTATGCGGCCGGGGAGCTGTTTTTT
medium-sized | TRBJ2-7 | - | TRBV5-4 | CASSPNTGIYEQYF | TGTGCCAGCAGCCCCAATACAGGGATCTACGAGCAGTACTTC
many | TRBJ2-1 | TRBD1 | TRBV18 | CASSPWTGRNEQFF | TGTGCCAGCTCACCGTGGACAGGGAGGAATGAGCAGTTCTTC
few | TRBJ2-1 | TRBD2 | TRBV6-2/TRBV6-3 | CASSYGTSYNEQFF | TGTGCCAGCAGTTACGGGACTAGCTACAATGAGCAGTTCTTC
- | TRBJ2-5 | TRBD1 | TRBV10-3 | CAIRDREGETQYF | TGTGCCATTAGGGACAGGGAGGGAGAGACCCAGTACTTC
many | TRBJ2-2 | - | TRBV5-1 | CASSPQGRDDAGELFF | TGCGCCAGCAGCCCGCAAGGTCGGGATGACGCCGGGGAGCTGTTTTTT
many | TRBJ2-7 | TRBD1 | TRBV6-2/TRBV6-3 | CASSESALPGGPSYEQYF | TGTGCCAGCAGTGAATCAGCGTTGCCAGGGGGACCGTCCTACGAGCAGTACTTC
many | TRBJ1-2 | - | TRBV6-1 | CASSESFGYTF | TGTGCCAGCAGTGAATCGTTTGGCTACACCTTC